These 15 T cell receptor beta chains were sequenced from one sample in a study of OX40 agonist ivuxolimab in advanced cancers. Using immunoSEQ multiplex PCR, the repertoire was profiled, and TCRdb retains in-frame clones only, with some absent. This sample has roughly 28,000 clones, with about 90% found just once. Sequencing used CD4+ or CD8+ T cells sorted from blood, obtained in a trial of the OX40 agonist ivuxolimab. The receptors originated from an adult with an advanced solid tumor such as melanoma, head and neck, liver or kidney cancer.

The genes are TRBV11-3 and TRBJ1-5; the match to TRBD1 covers 12 bases. The junction had 5 bases not matched to a gene; V was cut back by 3 bases and J by 2 bases. Germline CDR1 is SGHNT and CDR2 is YENEEA. The CDR3 sequence is 17 residues long. CDR3 sequence (DNA): TGTGCCAGCAGCTTCCGGGACAGGGGGCCGTGCAATCAGCCCCAGCATTTT. It specifies CASSFRDRGPCNQPQHF.

V usage is TRBV9 and J usage is TRBJ2-1; TRBD2 aligns across 8 bases. The germline V gene has CDR1 SGDLS and CDR2 YYNGEE. The CDR3 spans 15 residues. The V gene end was trimmed by 2 bases and the J gene end by 5 bases; junction bases not matched to a gene: 6. This chain's CDR3 is CASSVSSGSDNEQFF. The CDR3 bases are TGTGCCAGCAGCGTTTCAAGCGGGAGTGACAATGAGCAGTTCTTC.

This chain joins TRBV4-2 and TRBJ2-7, with 7 bases lining up with TRBD2. The ends lost 0 bases at V and 4 bases at J; junction bases unmatched: 6. The CDR3 runs to 15 residues. The germline V gene has CDR1 LGHNA and CDR2 YNFKEQ. The CDR3 coding sequence is TGTGCCAGCAGCCAAGATAATGGGAGGGCTTACGAGCAGTACTTC. Its translation is CASSQDNGRAYEQYF.

The V call is TRBV9, the J call TRBJ1-2, with a weak D call TRBD1 (6 bases). The CDR3 runs 16 residues. Germline values: CDR1 SGDLS, CDR2 YYNGEE. The V end was cut by 2 bases, the J end by 0 bases, with 14 bases between. CDR3 sequence: CASSVPQDRPNYGYTF. The CDR3 region has the DNA TGTGCCAGCAGCGTCCCGCAGGACAGACCTAACTATGGCTACACCTTC.

The V gene is TRBV27, the J gene TRBJ2-7, with a weak D call TRBD1 (6 bases). The CDR3 runs to 15 residues. Germline loops: CDR1 MNHEY, CDR2 SMNVEV (reference sequence). Trimming took 6 bases from V and 3 from J, leaving 18 bases between them. CDR3 residues: CASSPQGYLSYEQYF. The CDR3 coding sequence is TGTGCCAGCAGCCCTCAGGGGTACCTAAGCTACGAGCAGTACTTC.

The rearrangement uses TRBV6-1 and TRBJ2-7; no clear D gene. Germline V gene data show CDR1 as MNHNS and CDR2 as SASEGT. CDR3 length: 16 residues. Between the trimmed V and J ends, which lost 4 bases and 5 bases, there was a span of 21 bases. The CDR3 spells CASSAPGANRFDEQYF. Written as DNA, the CDR3 is TGTGCCAGCAGTGCCCCTGGAGCTAATAGGTTCGACGAGCAGTACTTC.

The chain uses TRBV7-8 and TRBJ2-5; D possibly corresponds to TRBD2 (6 bases). The V and J ends lost 4 bases and 2 bases respectively, with 14 bases between them. The CDR3 has 15 amino acids. CDR1 SGHVS and CDR2 FQNEAQ come from the germline V gene. The CDR3 here is CASSSLGGKQETQYF. The CDR3 region has the DNA TGTGCCAGCAGCTCTCTGGGGGGAAAACAAGAGACCCAGTACTTC.

The CDR3 region is CASSALDRGTYNEQFF. Written as DNA, the CDR3 is TGTGCCAGCAGTGCTTTGGACAGGGGAACCTACAATGAGCAGTTCTTC. This chain uses TRBV28 with TRBJ2-1; 9 bases are shared with TRBD1. From germline, CDR1 is MDHEN and CDR2 SYDVKM. This CDR3 is 16 amino acids long. The trim removed 5 bases at V and 2 bases at J, leaving 7 bases unmatched.

This clone appeared a single time. A single base is all that separates this from a far larger clone, so a read error is likely. J is TRBJ2-5 and V is TRBV27, with TRBD1 matching over 7 bases. TRBJ2-7 explains the end of the DNA better; the J call may be wrong. The CDR3 is made up of 14 amino acids. The V gene's germline CDR1 is MNHEY and CDR2 SMNVEV (reference sequence). The CDR3 DNA reads as TGTGCCAGCAGCGGACAGGTGAGCTCCTACGAGCAGTACTTC. It yields the protein CASSGQVSSYEQYF.

In nucleotides, the CDR3 is TGTGCCAGCAGGGAGACAAAAATCCGCTCTGGGGCCAACGTCCTGACTTTC. Protein product: CASRETKIRSGANVLTF. The genes are TRBV27 and TRBJ2-6; D unresolved. The CDR3 is 17 residues long. The germline V gene has CDR1 MNHEY and CDR2 SMNVEV (reference sequence). V lost 6 bases, J lost 0 bases, and 15 bases lay in between.

The V and J genes are TRBV16 and TRBJ1-2; the D is unclear. CDR1 KGHSY and CDR2 FQNENV come from the germline V gene. This CDR3 has 14 amino acids. V was trimmed by 0 bases and J by 6 bases, leaving 11 bases between them. The CDR3 DNA reads as TGTGCCAGCAGCCAATCGGTAACAAGTCATGGCTACACCTTC. Translation: CASSQSVTSHGYTF.

This clone came up once. The CDR3, as DNA: TGTGCCAGCAGCTTAGCGGGAGGTAATGAGCAGTTCTTC. Translating gives CASSLAGGNEQFF. The chain recombines TRBV7-6 with TRBJ2-1; D possibly corresponds to TRBD2 (6 bases). This CDR3 is built from 13 residues. Germline CDR1 is SGHVS and CDR2 is FNYEAQ. Trimming took 0 bases from V and 7 from J, leaving 7 bases between them.

V gene TRBV6-1 combines with J gene TRBJ2-7; 16 nucleotides match TRBD2. CDR1 MNHNS and CDR2 SASEGT come from the germline V gene. CDR3 size: 15 residues. Trimming at V came to 7 bases and at J to 2 bases, leaving 2 bases not matched to a gene. The CDR3 spells CASMGLAGGPYEQYF. The CDR3 bases are TGTGCCAGCATGGGACTAGCGGGGGGGCCCTACGAGCAGTACTTC.

This clone was detected only once. This chain uses TRBV19 with TRBJ2-1; 7 bases are shared with TRBD1. CDR3 size: 15 residues. Looked up from germline, CDR1 is LNHDA and CDR2 is SQIVND (reference sequence). V lost 8 bases and J lost 4; bases outside the gene matches: 11. The CDR3 region is CASRRQGGAYNEQFF. For the CDR3, the DNA is TGTGCCAGTCGCCGACAGGGTGGGGCTTACAATGAGCAGTTCTTC.

The J gene is TRBJ2-7, the V gene TRBV4-1; perhaps TRBD1 as D (5 bases). The CDR3 is 12 residues long. The ends were cut back, 4 bases at V and 3 bases at J, with 7 bases in the middle. Germline V gene lookup returns CDR1 MGHRA and CDR2 YSYEKL. The CDR3 loop reads CASSPGNYEQYF. The CDR3 nucleotides are TGCGCCAGCAGCCCAGGGAACTACGAGCAGTACTTC.